This record looks at one TCR beta chain sequence and its context. This CDR3 comprises 15 residues. J was trimmed by 8 bases and V by 0 bases; bases with no gene match: 6. CDR1 and CDR2 from the germline V gene are LGHNA and YNFKEQ. This specimen comes from a study of blood T cell repertoires in COVID-19. Across the study: Collection of acute and convalescent COVID-19 samples took place in the United States, Italy and Spain.

Libraries were prepared by immunoSEQ multiplex PCR; TCRdb keeps only in-frame clonotypes and omits some of them. This sample carries more than 200,000 clones, around 89% of them seen once, and the ten largest clones take roughly 3.7%. The TCR was taken from a woman in her 30s who had recovered from COVID-19. The sample taken for sequencing was PBMCs or T cells enriched from blood (not recorded which). The chain is built from TRBV4-2 and TRBJ2-5, with TRBD2 matching over 10 bases. The CDR3 spells CASSQEMSGRATQYF. Written as DNA, the CDR3 is TGTGCCAGCAGCCAAGAGATGAGCGGGAGGGCAACCCAGTACTTC.